This T cell receptor beta chain derives from a study of control samples from healthy donors and cancer patients. Profiled with immunoSEQ multiplex PCR; TCRdb holds only in-frame clones, not every one. The repertoire holds hundreds of thousands of clones, with 80% to 95% as singletons. The origin of this receptor is a man between 35 and 55 years old with head and neck cancer. Sequencing was performed on PBMCs.

The CDR3 DNA reads TGTGCCACCAGCAGAAGGGGAGACAATGAGCAGTTCTTC. Translating gives CATSRRGDNEQFF. The J gene is TRBJ2-1, the V gene TRBV15; D possibly uses TRBD1 or TRBD2 (5 bases each). Germline-derived CDR1 and CDR2 are LNHNV and YYDKDF (reference sequence). The CDR3 runs to 13 residues. Deletions cut 2 bases from V and 5 bases from J, with 7 bases between. The full variable domain, rest sourced from reference TRBV15 and TRBJ2-1, is DAMVIQNPRYQVTQFGKPVTLSCSQTLNHNVMYWYQQKSSQAPKLLFHYYDKDFNNEADTPDNFQSRRPNTSFCFLDIRSPGLGDTAMYLCATSRRGDNEQFFGPGTRLTVL.